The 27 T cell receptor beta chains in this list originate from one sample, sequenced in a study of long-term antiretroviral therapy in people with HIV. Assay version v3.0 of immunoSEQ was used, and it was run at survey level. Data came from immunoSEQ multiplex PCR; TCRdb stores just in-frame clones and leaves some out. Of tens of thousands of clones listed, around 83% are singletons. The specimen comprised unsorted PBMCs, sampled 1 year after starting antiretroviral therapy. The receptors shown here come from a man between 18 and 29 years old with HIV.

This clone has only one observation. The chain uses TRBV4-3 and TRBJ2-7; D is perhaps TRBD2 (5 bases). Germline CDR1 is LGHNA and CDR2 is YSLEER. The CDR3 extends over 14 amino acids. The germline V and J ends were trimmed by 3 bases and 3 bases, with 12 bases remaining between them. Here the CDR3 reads CASSHGAGGYEQYF. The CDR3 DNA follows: TGCGCCAGCAGCCATGGTGCGGGCGGCTACGAGCAGTACTTC.

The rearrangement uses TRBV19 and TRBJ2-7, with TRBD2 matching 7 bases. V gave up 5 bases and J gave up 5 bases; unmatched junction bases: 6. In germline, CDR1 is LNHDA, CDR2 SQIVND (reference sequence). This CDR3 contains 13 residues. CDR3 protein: CASSAPGGHEQYF. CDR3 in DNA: TGTGCCAGTAGTGCGCCGGGAGGTCACGAGCAGTACTTC.

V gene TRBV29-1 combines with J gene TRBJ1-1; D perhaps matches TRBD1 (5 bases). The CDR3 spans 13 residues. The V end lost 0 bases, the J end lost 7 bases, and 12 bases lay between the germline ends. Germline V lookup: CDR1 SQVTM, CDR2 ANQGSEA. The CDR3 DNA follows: TGCAGCGTTGAAGAAGAAGACAGATTTGAAGCTTTCTTT. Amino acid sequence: CSVEEEDRFEAFF.

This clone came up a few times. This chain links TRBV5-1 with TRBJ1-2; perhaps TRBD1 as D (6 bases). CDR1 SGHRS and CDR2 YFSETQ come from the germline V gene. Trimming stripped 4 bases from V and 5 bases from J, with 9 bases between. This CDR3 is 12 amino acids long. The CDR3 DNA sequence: TGCGCCAGCAGCCCGGACAGTTATGGCTACACCTTC. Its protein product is CASSPDSYGYTF. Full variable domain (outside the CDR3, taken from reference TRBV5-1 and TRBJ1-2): KAGVTQTPRYLIKTRGQQVTLSCSPISGHRSVSWYQQTPGQGLQFLFEYFSETQRNKGNFPGRFSGRQFSNSRSEMNVSTLELGDSALYLCASSPDSYGYTFGSGTRLTVV.

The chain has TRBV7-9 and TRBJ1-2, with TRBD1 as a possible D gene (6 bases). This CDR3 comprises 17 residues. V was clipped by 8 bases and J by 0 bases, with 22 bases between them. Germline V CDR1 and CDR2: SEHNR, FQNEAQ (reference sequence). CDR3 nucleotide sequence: TGTGCCAGCGGACATCGGGGGGGCCGGGCCTCTAACTATGGCTACACCTTC. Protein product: CASGHRGGRASNYGYTF.

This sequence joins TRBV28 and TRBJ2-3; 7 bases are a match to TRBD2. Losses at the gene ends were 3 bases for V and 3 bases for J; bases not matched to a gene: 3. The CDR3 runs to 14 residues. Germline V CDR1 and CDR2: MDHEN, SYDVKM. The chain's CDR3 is CASSLGEGTDTQYF. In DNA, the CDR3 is TGTGCCAGCAGTTTGGGGGAGGGAACAGATACGCAGTATTTT.

As DNA, the CDR3 is TGTGCTAGTGGTTTGGGGGACACGAGCAGGTACAATGAGCAGTTCTTC. Translating it yields CASGLGDTSRYNEQFF. V gene TRBV12-5 combines with J gene TRBJ2-1, with a weak D call TRBD1 (6 bases). This CDR3 region has 16 residues. V lost 1 base and J 4 bases, leaving 14 bases between the germline ends. The V gene's germline CDR1 is LGHNT and CDR2 FRNRAP.

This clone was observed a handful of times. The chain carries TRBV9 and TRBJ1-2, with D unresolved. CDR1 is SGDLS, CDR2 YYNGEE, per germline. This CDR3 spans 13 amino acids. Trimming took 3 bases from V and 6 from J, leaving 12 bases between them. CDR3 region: CASSGRGRDGYTF. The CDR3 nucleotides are TGTGCCAGCAGCGGCCGTGGTCGGGATGGCTACACCTTC. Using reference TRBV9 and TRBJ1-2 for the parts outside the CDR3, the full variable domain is DSGVTQTPKHLITATGQRVTLRCSPRSGDLSVYWYQQSLDQGLQFLIQYYNGEERAKGNILERFSAQQFPDLHSELNLSSLELGDSALYFCASSGRGRDGYTFGSGTRLTVV.

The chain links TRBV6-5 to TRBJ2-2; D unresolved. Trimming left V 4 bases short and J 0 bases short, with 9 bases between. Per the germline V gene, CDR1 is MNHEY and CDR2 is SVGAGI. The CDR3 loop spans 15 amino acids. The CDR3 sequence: CASSFLRANTGELFF. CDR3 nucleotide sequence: TGTGCCAGCAGTTTCCTCCGGGCGAACACCGGGGAGCTGTTTTTT.

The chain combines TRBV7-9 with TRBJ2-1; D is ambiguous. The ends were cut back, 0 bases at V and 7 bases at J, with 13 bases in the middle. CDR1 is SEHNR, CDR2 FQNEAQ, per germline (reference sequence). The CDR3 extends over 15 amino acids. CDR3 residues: CASSLASIARNEQFF. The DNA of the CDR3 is TGTGCCAGCAGCTTAGCATCAATAGCCCGGAATGAGCAGTTCTTC.

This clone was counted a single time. The CDR3 reads CASSRSGTGEEKLFF. The CDR3 DNA follows: TGCGCCAGCAGCCGGTCCGGGACAGGAGAAGAAAAACTGTTTTTT. The rearrangement joins TRBV5-1 to TRBJ1-4, with 8 bases lining up with TRBD1. The V and J ends lost 4 bases and 8 bases, in that order; junction bases with no gene match: 10. Germline V CDR1 and CDR2: SGHRS, YFSETQ. CDR3 size: 15 residues.

In nucleotides, the CDR3 is TGTGCCAGCAGCTTAAAGGGGGAGAATCAGCCCCAGCATTTT. Its protein is CASSLKGENQPQHF. This chain connects TRBV5-4 to TRBJ1-5; perhaps TRBD1 as D (6 bases). This CDR3 spans 14 amino acids. With 2 bases removed from V and 4 bases from J, the gap between germline ends came to 10 bases. Germline V lookup: CDR1 SGHNT, CDR2 YYREEE (reference sequence).

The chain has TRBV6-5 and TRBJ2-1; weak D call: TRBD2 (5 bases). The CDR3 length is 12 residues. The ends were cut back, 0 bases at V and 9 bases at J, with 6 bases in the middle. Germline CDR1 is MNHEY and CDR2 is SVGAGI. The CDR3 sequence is CASSYSDSEQFF. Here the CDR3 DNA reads TGTGCCAGCAGTTACTCGGACTCTGAGCAGTTCTTC.

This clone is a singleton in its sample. CDR3 sequence reads: CASRAGNEQFF. CDR3 coding DNA: TGCGCCAGCAGAGCGGGCAATGAGCAGTTCTTC. The rearrangement links TRBV10-2 to TRBJ2-1, with a tentative D call TRBD2 (6 bases). This CDR3 spans 11 amino acids. V was trimmed by 6 bases and J by 6 bases, leaving 6 bases between them. In germline, CDR1 is WSHSY, CDR2 SAAADI.

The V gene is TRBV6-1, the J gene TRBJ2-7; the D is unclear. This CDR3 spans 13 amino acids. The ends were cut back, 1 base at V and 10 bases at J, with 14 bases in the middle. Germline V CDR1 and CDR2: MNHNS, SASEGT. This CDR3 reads CASSEGQRRPQYF. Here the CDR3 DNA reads TGTGCCAGCAGTGAAGGGCAAAGGAGACCACAGTACTTC.

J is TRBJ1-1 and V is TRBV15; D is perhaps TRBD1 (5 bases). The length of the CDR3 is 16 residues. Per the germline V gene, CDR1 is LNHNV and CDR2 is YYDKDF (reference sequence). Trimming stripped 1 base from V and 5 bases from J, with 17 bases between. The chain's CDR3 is CATSRGTSDAGTEAFF. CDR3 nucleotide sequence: TGTGCCACCAGCAGAGGCACGTCAGATGCAGGGACTGAAGCTTTCTTT.

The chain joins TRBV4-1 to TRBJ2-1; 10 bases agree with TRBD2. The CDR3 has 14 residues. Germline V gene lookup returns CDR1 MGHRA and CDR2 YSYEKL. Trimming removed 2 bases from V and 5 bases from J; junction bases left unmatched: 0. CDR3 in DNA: TGCGCCAGCAGCCAAACTAGCGGGGACAATGAGCAGTTCTTC. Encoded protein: CASSQTSGDNEQFF.

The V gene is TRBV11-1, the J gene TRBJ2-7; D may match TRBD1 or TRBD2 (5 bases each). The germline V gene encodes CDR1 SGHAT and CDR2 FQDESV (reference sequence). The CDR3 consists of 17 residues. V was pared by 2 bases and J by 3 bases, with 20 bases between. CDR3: CASSLFPRPGTDYEQYF. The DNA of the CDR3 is TGTGCCAGCAGCTTATTTCCCCGCCCCGGGACCGACTACGAGCAGTACTTC.

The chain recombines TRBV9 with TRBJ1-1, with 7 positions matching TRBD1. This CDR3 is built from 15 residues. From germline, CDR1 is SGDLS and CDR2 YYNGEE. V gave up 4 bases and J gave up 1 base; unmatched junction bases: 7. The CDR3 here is CASSFGRDRNTEAFF. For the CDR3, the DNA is TGTGCCAGCAGCTTTGGCCGGGACAGGAACACTGAAGCTTTCTTT.

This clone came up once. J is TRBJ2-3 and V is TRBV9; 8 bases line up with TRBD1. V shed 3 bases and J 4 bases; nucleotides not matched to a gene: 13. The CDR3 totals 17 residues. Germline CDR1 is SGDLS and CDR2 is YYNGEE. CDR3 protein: CASSAGTGRGLPDTQYF. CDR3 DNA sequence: TGTGCCAGCAGCGCGGGGACAGGCCGCGGTCTCCCAGATACGCAGTATTTT.

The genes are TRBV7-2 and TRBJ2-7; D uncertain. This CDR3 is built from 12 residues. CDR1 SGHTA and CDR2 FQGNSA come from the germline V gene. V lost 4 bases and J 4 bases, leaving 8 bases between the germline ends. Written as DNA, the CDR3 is TGTGCCAGCAGCTCGCCCGGGTACGAGCAGTACTTC. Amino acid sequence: CASSSPGYEQYF.

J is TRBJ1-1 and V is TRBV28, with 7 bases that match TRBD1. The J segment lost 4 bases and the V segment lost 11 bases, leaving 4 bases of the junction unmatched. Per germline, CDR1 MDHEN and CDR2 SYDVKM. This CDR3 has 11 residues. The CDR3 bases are TGTGCCGGAGGGACAGTCACTGAAGCTTTCTTT. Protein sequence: CAGGTVTEAFF.

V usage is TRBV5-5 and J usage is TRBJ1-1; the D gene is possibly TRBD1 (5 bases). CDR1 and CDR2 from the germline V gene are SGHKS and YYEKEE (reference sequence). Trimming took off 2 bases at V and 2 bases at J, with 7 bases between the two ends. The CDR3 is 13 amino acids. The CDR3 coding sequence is TGTGCCAGCAGCTTTGACAGAAACACTGAAGCTTTCTTT. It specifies CASSFDRNTEAFF.

In DNA, the CDR3 is TGCAGCGTTAGCCAGGTGAACACTGAAGCTTTCTTT. It encodes CSVSQVNTEAFF. The chain is built from TRBV29-1 and TRBJ1-1; D is ambiguous. Deletions cut 5 bases from V and 0 bases from J, with 7 bases between. There are 12 residues in the CDR3. CDR1 and CDR2 (germline): SQVTM, ANQGSEA.

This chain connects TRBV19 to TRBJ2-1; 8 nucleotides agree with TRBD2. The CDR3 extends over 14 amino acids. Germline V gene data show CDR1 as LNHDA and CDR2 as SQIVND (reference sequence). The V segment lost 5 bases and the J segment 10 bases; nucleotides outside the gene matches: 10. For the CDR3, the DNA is TGTGCCAGTAGTCCCGGGGGGCTAGCGGGCGAGCAGTTCTTC. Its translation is CASSPGGLAGEQFF.

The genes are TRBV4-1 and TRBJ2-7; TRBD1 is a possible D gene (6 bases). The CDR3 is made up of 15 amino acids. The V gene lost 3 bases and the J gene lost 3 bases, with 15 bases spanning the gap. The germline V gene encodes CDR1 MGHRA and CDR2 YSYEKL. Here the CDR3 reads CASSHDDRIGYEQYF. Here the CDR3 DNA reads TGCGCCAGCAGCCATGATGACAGGATTGGCTACGAGCAGTACTTC.

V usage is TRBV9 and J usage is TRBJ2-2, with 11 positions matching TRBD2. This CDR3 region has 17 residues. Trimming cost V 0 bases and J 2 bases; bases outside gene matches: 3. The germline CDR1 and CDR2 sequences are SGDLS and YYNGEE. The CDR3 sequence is CASSVATSGRNTGELFF. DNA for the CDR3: TGTGCCAGCAGCGTAGCAACTAGCGGGAGAAACACCGGGGAGCTGTTTTTT.